The T cell receptor beta chain described here comes from a study of T cells in women clearing cervical HPV infection. Germline loops: CDR1 SGHRS, CDR2 YFSETQ. Deletions cut 4 bases from V and 1 base from J, with 17 bases between. This CDR3 has 16 amino acids. Concerning this clone: The read finishes 3 residues shy of the CDR3 end, and the germline J gene is used to complete it.

The repertoire was sequenced with immunoSEQ multiplex PCR; TCRdb's copy has only in-frame clones and lacks some. The sample data list more than 20,000 clones. Material for sequencing was blood buffy coat. This clonotype was sampled from a woman aged 18-70 years with a cervical HPV16 infection that either progressed to CIN3+ or cleared (not recorded which). V gene TRBV5-1 combines with J gene TRBJ1-1; D possibly corresponds to TRBD1 (5 bases). CDR3: CASSPRRAGKNTEAFF. The CDR3 bases that were read are TGCGCCAGCAGCCCCCGGAGGGCAGGGAAGAACACTGAA.